This T cell receptor beta chain emerged from a study of vaccination effects on CD4 cells after COVID-19. Study background: Samples were given by two convalescent patients 16 days and one week before vaccination. Overall study results and limits: The study had few convalescent patients and no early post-infection timepoints. At late timepoints after vaccination, vaccine- and infection-induced clones shrank markedly.

CDR3 length: 16 amino acids. Germline CDR1 reads SGHTS; CDR2 reads YDEGEE. V lost 4 bases to trimming and J lost 5 bases, with 21 bases between them. ViraFEST expansion of antigen-specific CD4+ T cells with viral peptide pools preceded sequencing. CD4+ T cell isolation took place after 10 days of culture. The individual was infected with SARS-CoV-2 between March and December 2020, as confirmed by PCR. Each culture had half its medium swapped for IL-2 medium on days 3 and 7. Profiling relied on immunoSEQ multiplex PCR, and the TCRdb table lists in-frame clones only, not all of them. The sample contains fewer than 25,000 clones, over 65% of which appear only once. Turning to this clone: Its antigen is still unknown.

J is TRBJ2-5 and V is TRBV5-8; tentatively, D is TRBD2 (5 bases). The sequences come from CD4+ T cells from PBMCs cultured with a peptide pool, collected before COVID-19 vaccination. The TCR was taken from a human donor who had a prior SARS-CoV-2 infection. DNA of the CDR3: TGTGCCAGCAGCCCGGGGTACAGCCACTACGAGGAGACCCAGTACTTC. Encoded protein: CASSPGYSHYEETQYF.